Listed below are T cell receptor beta chains from one sample, sequenced in a study of post-analysis software for immune sequencing data. From the PCR reads, TCRdb called clonotypes with MiXCR, one entry per CDR3 protein. The data show roughly 730,000 distinct CDR3 sequences, with roughly 30% seen just once and around 0.56% held by the top ten. The sequenced sample was blood. These receptors all come from a girl aged 10 to 17 with multiple sclerosis. Each CDR3 is given with its conserved first and last residue. Each record gives: clone size, CDR3 length, J gene, D gene, V gene, CDR3 DNA, CDR3 protein. A D gene is named only where the DNA matches it firmly. Some rows mark clone size as missing; the rest say once, few, many or name a class of expanded clone.

>few|15|TRBJ1-6|.|TRBV7-2
TGTGCCAGCAGCTTCCAGTCCGGGGAGCATTCACCCCTCCACTTT
CASSFQSGEHSPLHF
>.|15|TRBJ2-7|.|TRBV5-1
TGCGCCAGCAGCTTGGGATCTGGGGCCCCCTACGAGCAGTACTTC
CASSLGSGAPYEQYF
>few|15|TRBJ2-7|.|TRBV4-3
TGCGCCAGCAGCCAAGATACAGGGTACTCCTACGAGCAGTACTTC
CASSQDTGYSYEQYF
>once|11|TRBJ1-1|.|TRBV6-5
TGTGCCAGCAGTTACCACACTGAAGCTTTCTTT
CASSYHTEAFF
>.|15|TRBJ1-1|TRBD1|TRBV4-2
TGTGCCAGCAGCCAGGTGACAGGGAGGGGCACTGAAGCTTTCTTT
CASSQVTGRGTEAFF
>once|15|TRBJ2-5|.|TRBV5-1
TGCGCCAGCAGCGTGGCCGTCGGAGGGTTGGAGACCCAGTACTTC
CASSVAVGGLETQYF
>few|12|TRBJ1-2|.|TRBV29-1
TGCAGCGTGTCGACAGGAAACTATGGCTACACCTTC
CSVSTGNYGYTF
>.|15|TRBJ1-2|.|TRBV4-3
TGCGCCAGCAGCCAATATGCTACGGACCGCCTTGGCTACACCTTC
CASSQYATDRLGYTF
>few|13|TRBJ1-6|.|TRBV29-1
TGCAGCGTGATGTGGGGGAATAATTCACCCCTCCACTTT
CSVMWGNNSPLHF
>.|11|TRBJ2-3|TRBD2|TRBV20-1
TGTTCCGGGGGGGCCCCAGATACGCAGTATTTT
CSGGAPDTQYF
>few|14|TRBJ2-5|.|TRBV20-1
TGCAGTGCTTTTATCGGGCTTCTAGCCGGGGCCCAGTACTTC
CSAFIGLLAGAQYF
>.|13|TRBJ2-7|TRBD1|TRBV20-1
TGCAGTGCGGCTACAGGGGGACGGGGAGAGCAGTACTTC
CSAATGGRGEQYF
>.|15|TRBJ2-7|.|TRBV4-2
TGTGCCAGCAGAAGTCCCGACAGGAGCTCCAACGAGCAGTACTTC
CASRSPDRSSNEQYF
>.|13|TRBJ2-4|.|TRBV12-3/TRBV12-4
TGTGCCAGCAGTTTGGGACCCAAAAACATTCAGTACTTC
CASSLGPKNIQYF
>.|14|TRBJ1-1|.|TRBV7-2
TGTGCCAGCAGCCGCCCACGCGGGGACACTGAAGCTTTCTTT
CASSRPRGDTEAFF
>.|17|TRBJ2-3|.|TRBV28
TGTGCCAGCAGTTCGGAGTGGGTAGCGGAACGCACAGATACGCAGTATTTT
CASSSEWVAERTDTQYF
>.|17|TRBJ2-2|.|TRBV6-6
TGTGCCAGCAGCAACAACAGGGCTATATCGAACACCGGGGAGCTGTTTTTT
CASSNNRAISNTGELFF
>.|14|TRBJ2-5|TRBD1|TRBV10-3
TGTGCCATCAGGGAGTCCAGGGGGCAAGAGACCCAGTACTTC
CAIRESRGQETQYF
>.|15|TRBJ2-3|TRBD2|TRBV20-1
TGCAGTGCTACCCCGGGACTAGCGAACACAGATACGCAGTATTTT
CSATPGLANTDTQYF
>few|15|TRBJ2-7|TRBD2|TRBV24-1
TGTGAACATCCGGAGACTAGCGGGAGATCGGACGAGCAGTACTTC
CEHPETSGRSDEQYF